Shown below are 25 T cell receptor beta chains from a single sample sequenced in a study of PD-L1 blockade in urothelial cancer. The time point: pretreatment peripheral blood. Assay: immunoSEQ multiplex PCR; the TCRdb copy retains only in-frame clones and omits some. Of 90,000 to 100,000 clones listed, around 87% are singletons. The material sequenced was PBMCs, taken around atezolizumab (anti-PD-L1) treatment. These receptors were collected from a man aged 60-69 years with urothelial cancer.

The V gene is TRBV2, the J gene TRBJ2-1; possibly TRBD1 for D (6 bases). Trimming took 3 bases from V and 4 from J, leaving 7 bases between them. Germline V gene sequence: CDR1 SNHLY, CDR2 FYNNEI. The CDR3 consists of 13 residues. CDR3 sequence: CASSEDSYNEQFF. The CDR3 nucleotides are TGTGCCAGCAGTGAGGACAGTTACAATGAGCAGTTCTTC.

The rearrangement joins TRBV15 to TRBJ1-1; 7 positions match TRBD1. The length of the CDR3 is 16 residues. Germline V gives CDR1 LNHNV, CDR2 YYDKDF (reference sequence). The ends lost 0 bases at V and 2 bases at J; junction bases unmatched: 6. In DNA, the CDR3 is TGTGCCACCAGCAGAGACAGGACAGGATCAAACACTGAAGCTTTCTTT. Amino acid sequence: CATSRDRTGSNTEAFF. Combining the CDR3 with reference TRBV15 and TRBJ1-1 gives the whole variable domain DAMVIQNPRYQVTQFGKPVTLSCSQTLNHNVMYWYQQKSSQAPKLLFHYYDKDFNNEADTPDNFQSRRPNTSFCFLDIRSPGLGDTAMYLCATSRDRTGSNTEAFFGQGTRLTVV.

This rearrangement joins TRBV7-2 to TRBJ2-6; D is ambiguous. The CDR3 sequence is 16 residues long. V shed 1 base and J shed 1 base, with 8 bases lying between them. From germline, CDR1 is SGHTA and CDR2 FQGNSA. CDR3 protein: CASSLVSGSGANVLTF. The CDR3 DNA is TGTGCCAGCAGCTTAGTCTCAGGTTCTGGGGCCAACGTCCTGACTTTC.

The CDR3 loop is CASSQITQTNYGYTF. CDR3 DNA: TGTGCCAGCAGCCAGATAACACAGACTAACTATGGCTACACCTTC. V and J are TRBV4-2 and TRBJ1-2; D unresolved. CDR1 LGHNA and CDR2 YNFKEQ come from the germline V gene. The CDR3 totals 15 residues. With 3 bases removed from V and 0 bases from J, the gap between germline ends came to 11 bases.

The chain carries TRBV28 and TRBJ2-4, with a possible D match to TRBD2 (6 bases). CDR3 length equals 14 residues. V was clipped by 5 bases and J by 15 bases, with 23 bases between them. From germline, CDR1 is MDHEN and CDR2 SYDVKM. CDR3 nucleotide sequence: TGTGCCAGCAGTCCCCCCAGGGAGGCCGGCCAGAGGTACTTC. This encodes CASSPPREAGQRYF. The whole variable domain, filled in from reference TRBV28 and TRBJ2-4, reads DVKVTQSSRYLVKRTGEKVFLECVQDMDHENMFWYRQDPGLGLRLIYFSYDVKMKEKGDIPEGYSVSREKKERFSLILESASTNQTSMYLCASSPPREAGQRYFGAGTRLSVL.

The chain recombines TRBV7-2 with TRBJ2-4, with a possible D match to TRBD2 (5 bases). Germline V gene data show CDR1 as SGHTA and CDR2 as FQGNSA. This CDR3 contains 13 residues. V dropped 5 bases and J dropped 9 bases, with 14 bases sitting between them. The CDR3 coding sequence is TGTGCCAGCAGCCCCGCGGAGCGGTCCATTCAGTACTTC. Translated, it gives CASSPAERSIQYF.

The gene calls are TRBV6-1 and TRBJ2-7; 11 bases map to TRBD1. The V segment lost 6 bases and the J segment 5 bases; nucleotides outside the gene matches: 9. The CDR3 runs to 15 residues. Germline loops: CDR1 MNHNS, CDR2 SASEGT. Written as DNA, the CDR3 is TGTGCCAGCAGGGCACCGGGACAGGGGGTCAACGAGCAGTACTTC. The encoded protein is CASRAPGQGVNEQYF.

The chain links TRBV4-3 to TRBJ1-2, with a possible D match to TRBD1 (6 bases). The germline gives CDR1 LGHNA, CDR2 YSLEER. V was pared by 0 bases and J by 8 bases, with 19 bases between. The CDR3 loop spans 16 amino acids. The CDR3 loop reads CASSQDPPQGIGGYTF. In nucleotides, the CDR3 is TGCGCCAGCAGCCAAGATCCCCCCCAGGGGATAGGAGGCTACACCTTC.

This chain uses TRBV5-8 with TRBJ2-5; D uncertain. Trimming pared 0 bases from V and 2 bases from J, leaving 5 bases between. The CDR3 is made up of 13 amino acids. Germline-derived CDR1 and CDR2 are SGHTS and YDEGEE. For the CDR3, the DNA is TGTGCCAGCAGCTTGGCCGTTCAAGAGACCCAGTACTTC. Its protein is CASSLAVQETQYF.

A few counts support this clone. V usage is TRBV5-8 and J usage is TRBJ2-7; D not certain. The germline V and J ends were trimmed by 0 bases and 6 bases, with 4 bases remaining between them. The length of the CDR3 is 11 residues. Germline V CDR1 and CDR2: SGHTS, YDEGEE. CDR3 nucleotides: TGTGCCAGCAGCTTGGGAGGCGAGCAGTACTTC. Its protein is CASSLGGEQYF.

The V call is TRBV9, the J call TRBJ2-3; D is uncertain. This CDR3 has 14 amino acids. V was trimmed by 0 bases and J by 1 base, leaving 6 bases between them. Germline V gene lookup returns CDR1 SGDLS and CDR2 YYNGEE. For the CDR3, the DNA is TGTGCCAGCAGCGTAGCCCCGGGCACAGATACGCAGTATTTT. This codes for CASSVAPGTDTQYF.

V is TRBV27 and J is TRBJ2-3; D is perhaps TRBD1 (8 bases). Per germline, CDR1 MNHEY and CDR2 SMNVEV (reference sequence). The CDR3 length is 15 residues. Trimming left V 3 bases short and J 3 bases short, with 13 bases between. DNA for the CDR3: TGTGCCAGCAGTTTGGTACAGGGGGGGACAGATACGCAGTATTTT. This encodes CASSLVQGGTDTQYF.

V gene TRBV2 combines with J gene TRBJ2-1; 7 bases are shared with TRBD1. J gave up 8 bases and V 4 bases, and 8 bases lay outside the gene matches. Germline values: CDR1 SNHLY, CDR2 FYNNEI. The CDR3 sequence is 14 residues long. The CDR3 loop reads CASSADRDLDEQFF. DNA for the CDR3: TGTGCCAGCAGTGCTGACAGGGACCTCGATGAGCAGTTCTTC.

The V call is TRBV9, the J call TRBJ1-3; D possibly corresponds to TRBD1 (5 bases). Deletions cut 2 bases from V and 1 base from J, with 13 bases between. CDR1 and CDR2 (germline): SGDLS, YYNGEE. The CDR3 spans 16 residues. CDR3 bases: TGTGCCAGCAGCGTTGGGGCCCAGGGATCTGGAAACACCATATATTTT. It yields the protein CASSVGAQGSGNTIYF.

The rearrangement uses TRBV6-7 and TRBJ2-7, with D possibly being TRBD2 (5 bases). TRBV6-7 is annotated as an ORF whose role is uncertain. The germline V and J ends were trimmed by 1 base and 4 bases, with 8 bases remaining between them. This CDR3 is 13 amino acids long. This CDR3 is CASSYYGGYEQYF. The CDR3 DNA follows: TGTGCCAGCAGTTACTACGGCGGGTACGAGCAGTACTTC.

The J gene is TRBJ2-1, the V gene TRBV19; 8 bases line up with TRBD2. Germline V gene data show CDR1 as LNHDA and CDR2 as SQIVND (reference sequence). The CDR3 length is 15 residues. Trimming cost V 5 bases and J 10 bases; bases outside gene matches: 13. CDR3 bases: TGTGCCAGTAGTGGAGCGGGGGACATACCCTGGGAGCAGTTCTTC. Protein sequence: CASSGAGDIPWEQFF.

The CDR3 nucleotides read TGTGCCAGCAGTGACAGGGCCACCTACGAGCAGTACTTC. Protein: CASSDRATYEQYF. This chain connects TRBV2 to TRBJ2-7, with a weak D call TRBD1 (5 bases). Germline-derived CDR1 and CDR2 are SNHLY and FYNNEI. The CDR3 is 13 amino acids. Trimming removed 3 bases from V and 2 bases from J, with 8 bases in between.

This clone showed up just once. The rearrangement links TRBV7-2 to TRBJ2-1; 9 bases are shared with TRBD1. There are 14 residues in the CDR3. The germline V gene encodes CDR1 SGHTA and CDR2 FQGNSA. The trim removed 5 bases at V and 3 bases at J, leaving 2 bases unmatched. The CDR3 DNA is TGTGCCAGCAGCCGACAGGGGGACTACAATGAGCAGTTCTTC. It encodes CASSRQGDYNEQFF.

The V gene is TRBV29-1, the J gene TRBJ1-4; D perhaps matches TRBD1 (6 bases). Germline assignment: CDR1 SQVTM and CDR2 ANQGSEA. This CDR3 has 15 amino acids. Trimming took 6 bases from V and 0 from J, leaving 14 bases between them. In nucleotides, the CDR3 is TGCAGCGTGCTTCCTAGGACAGCAACTAATGAAAAACTGTTTTTT. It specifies CSVLPRTATNEKLFF.

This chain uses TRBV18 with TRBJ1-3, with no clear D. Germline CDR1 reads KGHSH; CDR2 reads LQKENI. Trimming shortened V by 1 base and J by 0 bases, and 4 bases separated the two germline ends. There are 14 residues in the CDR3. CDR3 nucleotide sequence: TGTGCCAGCTCACCACTCAGCTCTGGAAACACCATATATTTT. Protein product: CASSPLSSGNTIYF.

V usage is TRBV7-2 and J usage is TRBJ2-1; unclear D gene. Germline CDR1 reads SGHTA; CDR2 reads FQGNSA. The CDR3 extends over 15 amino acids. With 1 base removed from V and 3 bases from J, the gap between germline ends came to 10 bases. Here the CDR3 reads CASSLGSPGYNEQFF. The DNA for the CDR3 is TGTGCCAGCAGCTTAGGGTCTCCCGGCTACAATGAGCAGTTCTTC. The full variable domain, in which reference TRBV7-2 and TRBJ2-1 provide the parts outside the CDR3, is GAGVSQSPSNKVTEKGKDVELRCDPISGHTALYWYRQSLGQGLEFLIYFQGNSAPDKSGLPSDRFSAERTGGSVSTLTIQRTQQEDSAVYLCASSLGSPGYNEQFFGPGTRLTVL.

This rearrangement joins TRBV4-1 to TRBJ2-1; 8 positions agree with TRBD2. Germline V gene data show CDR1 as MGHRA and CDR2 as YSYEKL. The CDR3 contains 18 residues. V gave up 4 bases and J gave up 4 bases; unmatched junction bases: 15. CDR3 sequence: CASSRTGLVLLAYNEQFF. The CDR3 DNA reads TGCGCCAGCAGCCGCACGGGACTAGTTCTTCTAGCGTACAATGAGCAGTTCTTC.

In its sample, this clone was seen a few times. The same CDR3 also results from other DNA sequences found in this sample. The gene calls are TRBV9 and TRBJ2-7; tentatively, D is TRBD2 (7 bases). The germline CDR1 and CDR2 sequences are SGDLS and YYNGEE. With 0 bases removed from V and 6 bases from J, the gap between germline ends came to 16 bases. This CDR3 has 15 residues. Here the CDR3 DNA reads TGTGCCAGCAGCGTAGGGCCTGGGGGGGGCCCCGAGCAGTACTTC. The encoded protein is CASSVGPGGGPEQYF.

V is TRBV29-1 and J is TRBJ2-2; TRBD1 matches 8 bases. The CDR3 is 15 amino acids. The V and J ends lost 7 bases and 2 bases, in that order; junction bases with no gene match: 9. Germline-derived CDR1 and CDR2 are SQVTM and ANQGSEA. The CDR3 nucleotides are TGCAGCGCCCGTCAGGGGGCCCGTAACACCGGGGAGCTGTTTTTT. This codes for CSARQGARNTGELFF.

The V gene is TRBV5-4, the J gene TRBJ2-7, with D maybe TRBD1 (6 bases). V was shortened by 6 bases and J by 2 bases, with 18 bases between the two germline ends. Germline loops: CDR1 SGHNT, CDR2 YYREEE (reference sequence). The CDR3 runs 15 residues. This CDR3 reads CASTDSDRPAYEQYF. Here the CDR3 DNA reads TGTGCCAGCACCGACAGCGACAGGCCCGCCTACGAGCAGTACTTC.